The 23 T cell receptor beta chains below come from one sample, sequenced in a study of regulatory T cells in long-lasting Graves disease. Assembly of TCR beta libraries relied on iRepertoire HTBI primers together with Arm-PCR of CDR3 regions. TCRdb itself ran the multiplex PCR reads through MiXCR, one entry per CDR3 protein. The repertoire holds 400,000 to 450,000 distinct CDR3 sequences, with about 16% as singletons. Time point denoted: newly diagnosed GD, antithyroid drugs for less than 3 months. Scientists built the TCR library using RNA that was extracted from PBMCs. The data also belong to a second study, concerning T cells in Graves' hyperthyroidism and ophthalmopathy.

The sample here was peripheral blood mononuclear cells (PBMCs), taken at new diagnosis, from a patient treated with antithyroid drugs. These receptor sequences come from a woman younger than 45 with Graves disease.

There are many counts of this clonotype. V usage is TRBV20-1 and J usage is TRBJ2-5, with a tentative D call TRBD2 (6 bases). V was pared by 4 bases and J by 4 bases, with 25 bases between. CDR1 and CDR2 from the germline V gene are DFQATT and SNEGSKA (reference sequence). The CDR3 has 17 amino acids. The CDR3 sequence is CSAKPGARGAHGETQYF. In DNA form, the CDR3 reads TGCAGTGCTAAACCGGGAGCGAGAGGGGCACACGGAGAGACCCAGTACTTC.

This clonotype was picked up a small number of times. The chain has TRBV12-5 and TRBJ2-1; TRBD2 matches at 7 bases. Per germline, CDR1 LGHNT and CDR2 FRNRAP. The CDR3 length is 14 residues. The V and J ends lost 6 bases and 6 bases, in that order; junction bases with no gene match: 8. The CDR3 coding sequence is TGTGCTAGTGGCCTAGGACTAGGTAGCAATGAGCAGTTCTTC. Its protein is CASGLGLGSNEQFF.

This clonotype was observed at least ten times. This chain joins TRBV2 and TRBJ1-5; TRBD1 might be the D (6 bases). The CDR3 covers 14 residues. Germline CDR1 is SNHLY and CDR2 is FYNNEI. V was cut by 1 base and J by 7 bases, with 11 bases left in between. The CDR3 here is CASSEEAGAQPQHF. CDR3 nucleotide sequence: TGTGCCAGCAGTGAAGAGGCAGGGGCCCAGCCCCAGCATTTT.

At least ten counts were recorded for this clonotype. The CDR3 DNA is TGTGCCAGCAGCCCCAGGGGGACCACGAACACCGGGGAGCTGTTTTTT. Residues: CASSPRGTTNTGELFF. The V and J genes are TRBV13 and TRBJ2-2, with 7 positions matching TRBD1. Germline V CDR1 and CDR2: PRHDT, FYEKMQ (reference sequence). The CDR3 runs 16 residues. V lost 5 bases and J lost 0; bases outside the gene matches: 6.

In its sample, this clonotype was seen a few times. CDR3 residues: CATSGLDQPQHF. The CDR3, as DNA: TGTGCCACCAGTGGGTTGGATCAGCCCCAGCATTTT. The chain combines TRBV24-1 with TRBJ1-5, with unresolved D. Germline lookup yields CDR1 KGHDR and CDR2 SFDVKD. V gave up 5 bases and J gave up 5 bases, with 6 bases separating them. CDR3 length equals 12 residues.

This clonotype was detected many times. The rearrangement joins TRBV7-9 to TRBJ2-3, with unresolved D. The CDR3 contains 15 residues. CDR1 is SEHNR and CDR2 is FQNEAQ in the germline V gene (reference sequence). The V end was cut by 2 bases, the J end by 0 bases, with 9 bases between. CDR3 nucleotides: TGTGCCAGCAGCTTAACTGGAACTAGCACAGATACGCAGTATTTT. Its protein is CASSLTGTSTDTQYF.

At least ten counts were recorded for this clonotype. This chain joins TRBV9 and TRBJ2-3; 11 nucleotides align to TRBD2. This CDR3 comprises 16 residues. The trim removed 3 bases at V and 4 bases at J, leaving 7 bases unmatched. Looked up from germline, CDR1 is SGDLS and CDR2 is YYNGEE. CDR3 protein: CASSEPGLAASDTQYF. The CDR3 coding sequence is TGTGCCAGCAGCGAGCCGGGACTAGCGGCTTCAGATACGCAGTATTTT. The full variable domain, in which reference TRBV9 and TRBJ2-3 provide the parts outside the CDR3, is DSGVTQTPKHLITATGQRVTLRCSPRSGDLSVYWYQQSLDQGLQFLIQYYNGEERAKGNILERFSAQQFPDLHSELNLSSLELGDSALYFCASSEPGLAASDTQYFGPGTRLTVL.

Many counts were recorded for this clonotype. V gene TRBV20-1 combines with J gene TRBJ2-3; D perhaps matches TRBD2 (5 bases). V lost 5 bases and J lost 0, with 15 bases in between. Germline V lookup: CDR1 DFQATT, CDR2 SNEGSKA (reference sequence). The length of the CDR3 is 15 residues. CDR3: CSAFSFGGSTDTQYF. DNA of the CDR3: TGCAGTGCTTTTTCTTTCGGAGGTAGCACAGATACGCAGTATTTT.

A few counts support this clonotype. The V and J genes are TRBV6-1 and TRBJ2-7; 12 nucleotides align to TRBD2. Unmatched junction bases numbered 13, after V lost 6 bases and J lost 4 bases. CDR1 MNHNS and CDR2 SASEGT come from the germline V gene. The CDR3 is made up of 17 amino acids. The CDR3 DNA sequence: TGTGCCAGCAGAGTCACTAGCGGGGGGTCCGATTATTACGAGCAGTACTTC. Protein sequence: CASRVTSGGSDYYEQYF.

This clonotype appeared many times. The chain joins TRBV30 to TRBJ2-7; tentative D call: TRBD2 (6 bases). Germline V gene sequence: CDR1 GTSNPN, CDR2 SVGIG (reference sequence). The CDR3 is 15 amino acids. V was clipped by 5 bases and J by 5 bases, with 22 bases between them. The CDR3 bases are TGTGCCTGGGGGACTGGAGCGGGCTCTGCAAACGAGCAGTACTTC. Residues: CAWGTGAGSANEQYF.

This clonotype was seen repeatedly, ten times or more. The rearrangement links TRBV6-1 to TRBJ1-1; a weak D match, TRBD1 (5 bases). Germline V CDR1 and CDR2: MNHNS, SASEGT. The CDR3 totals 14 residues. V was pared by 8 bases and J by 0 bases, with 13 bases between. The CDR3: CASRQRFLNTEAFF. The CDR3 DNA follows: TGTGCCAGCCGACAGCGCTTCTTGAACACTGAAGCTTTCTTT.

This clonotype was observed at least ten times. CDR3 sequence (DNA): TGTGCCAGCAGCTCCCCACAGGGGGAGGCCTATGGCTACACCTTC. The encoded protein is CASSSPQGEAYGYTF. The J gene is TRBJ1-2, the V gene TRBV11-2, with 8 bases lining up with TRBD1. The length of the CDR3 is 15 residues. Trimming cost V 4 bases and J 4 bases; bases outside gene matches: 8. The germline CDR1 and CDR2 sequences are SGHAT and FQNNGV.

This clonotype was recorded only once. The chain has TRBV5-4 and TRBJ2-2; D may be TRBD2 (6 bases). This CDR3 has 15 amino acids. The V gene's germline CDR1 is SGHNT and CDR2 YYREEE (reference sequence). V was pared by 4 bases and J by 7 bases, with 17 bases between. Written as DNA, the CDR3 is TGTGCCAGCAGCGCGGCGGGACTGCCGGGCGGGGAGCTGTTTTTT. Its translation is CASSAAGLPGGELFF.

This chain links TRBV6-9 with TRBJ1-2; 7 nucleotides agree with TRBD1. The CDR3 is 16 residues long. The V gene end was trimmed by 4 bases and the J gene end by 9 bases; junction bases not matched to a gene: 17. Germline V gives CDR1 MNHGY, CDR2 SVAAGI. In DNA, the CDR3 is TGTGCCAGCAGTTTCCGCCGATTTCAGGGGGAGGTTAGCTACACCTTC. This encodes CASSFRRFQGEVSYTF.

This clonotype was observed at least ten times. The chain links TRBV18 to TRBJ2-1, with D possibly being TRBD1 or TRBD2 (5 bases each). CDR3 length equals 14 residues. Germline V gives CDR1 KGHSH, CDR2 LQKENI. V was pared by 5 bases and J by 5 bases, with 13 bases between. The CDR3 nucleotides read TGTGCCAGCTCATCCCGGGACCTAAACAATGAGCAGTTCTTC. Translated, it gives CASSSRDLNNEQFF. Full variable domain (outside the CDR3, taken from reference TRBV18 and TRBJ2-1): NAGVMQNPRHLVRRRGQEARLRCSPMKGHSHVYWYRQLPEEGLKFMVYLQKENIIDESGMPKERFSAEFPKEGPSILRIQQVVRGDSAAYFCASSSRDLNNEQFFGPGTRLTVL.

This clonotype was recorded at least ten times. This chain links TRBV6-2 or TRBV6-3 with TRBJ2-7; 8 bases map to TRBD1. The CDR3 extends over 15 amino acids. Trimming at V came to 0 bases and at J to 3 bases, leaving 4 bases not matched to a gene. Germline-derived CDR1 and CDR2 are MNHEY and SVGEGT. CDR3 amino acids: CASSYSSGGVYEQYF. In DNA form, the CDR3 reads TGTGCCAGCAGTTACTCCTCAGGGGGCGTCTACGAGCAGTACTTC.

This clonotype occurred a few times. This clone may be a read error of a much larger clone one base away. The V call is TRBV9, the J call TRBJ2-1; a weak D match, TRBD2 (5 bases). V lost 0 bases and J lost 6, with 13 bases in between. CDR1 and CDR2 from the germline V gene are SGDLS and YYNGEE. CDR3 size: 15 residues. The CDR3, as DNA: TGTGCCAGCAGCGTAGGCCAACTAGGACGCAATGAGCAGTTCTTC. As protein: CASSVGQLGRNEQFF. Variable domain in full (rest from reference TRBV9 and TRBJ2-1): DSGVTQTPKHLITATGQRVTLRCSPRSGDLSVYWYQQSLDQGLQFLIQYYNGEERAKGNILERFSAQQFPDLHSELNLSSLELGDSALYFCASSVGQLGRNEQFFGPGTRLTVL.

The rearrangement joins TRBV9 to TRBJ1-6; unclear D gene. Germline V CDR1 and CDR2: SGDLS, YYNGEE. The germline V and J ends were trimmed by 0 bases and 7 bases, with 8 bases remaining between them. The CDR3 consists of 14 residues. The CDR3 DNA sequence: TGTGCCAGCAGCGTAGTGGCCCTCAATTCACCCCTCCACTTT. Its translation is CASSVVALNSPLHF.

This clonotype was picked up many times. This rearrangement joins TRBV18 to TRBJ2-2, with D unclear. The CDR3 runs to 15 residues. Trimming took 0 bases from V and 0 from J, leaving 5 bases between them. Germline values: CDR1 KGHSH, CDR2 LQKENI. This CDR3 is CASSPPSPNTGELFF. The CDR3 coding sequence is TGTGCCAGCTCACCACCTTCCCCGAACACCGGGGAGCTGTTTTTT.

In its sample, this clonotype was seen many times. The chain's CDR3 is CASSVDGGAYNEQFF. DNA of the CDR3: TGTGCCAGCAGCGTAGACGGTGGAGCCTACAATGAGCAGTTCTTC. The rearrangement links TRBV9 to TRBJ2-1; D unresolved. Germline V gene sequence: CDR1 SGDLS, CDR2 YYNGEE. Trimming cost V 0 bases and J 2 bases, with 9 bases left between them. There are 15 residues in the CDR3. Complete variable domain (other parts from reference TRBV9 and TRBJ2-1): DSGVTQTPKHLITATGQRVTLRCSPRSGDLSVYWYQQSLDQGLQFLIQYYNGEERAKGNILERFSAQQFPDLHSELNLSSLELGDSALYFCASSVDGGAYNEQFFGPGTRLTVL.

The chain couples TRBV28 to TRBJ2-7; 13 bases map to TRBD2. Germline CDR1 reads MDHEN; CDR2 reads SYDVKM. The CDR3 runs 13 residues. The V and J ends lost 6 bases and 7 bases, in that order; junction bases with no gene match: 3. The CDR3 sequence: CASRGTSGNEQYF. The CDR3 DNA follows: TGTGCCAGCAGAGGGACTAGCGGGAATGAGCAGTACTTC.

This clonotype was seen repeatedly, ten times or more. The chain couples TRBV20-1 to TRBJ2-1; 9 bases fit TRBD2. The J segment lost 8 bases and the V segment lost 3 bases, leaving 5 bases of the junction unmatched. CDR1 and CDR2 (germline): DFQATT, SNEGSKA (reference sequence). The CDR3 totals 13 residues. CDR3 nucleotides: TGCAGTGCTAGTAGCGGGAGAAGGGATGAGCAGTTCTTC. As protein: CSASSGRRDEQFF.

This clonotype has more than one count but fewer than ten. The chain is built from TRBV5-1 and TRBJ2-3; 7 positions agree with TRBD1. The V segment lost 6 bases and the J segment 2 bases; nucleotides outside the gene matches: 9. CDR1 is SGHRS and CDR2 is YFSETQ in the germline V gene. The CDR3 has 15 amino acids. CDR3 sequence reads: CASTWDRKPTDTQYF. DNA of the CDR3: TGCGCCAGCACGTGGGACAGAAAGCCCACAGATACGCAGTATTTT.